These 9 T cell receptor beta chains were all obtained from the same sample, sequenced in a study of shared clonotypes between healthy human individuals. TCRdb's copy holds only in-frame clones and misses some; the assay was immunoSEQ multiplex PCR. The top ten hold around 1.4% of the sample, which has 980,000 or so clones, 76% seen once. Input material: memory CD4+ T cells sorted from blood. Regarding subset: CD45RA-negative fraction. These receptors all come from a man aged 18 to 30 in good health.

The CDR3 DNA is TGTGCCAGCAGCCGACCTGGGGCCAACGTCCTGACTTTC. Amino acids: CASSRPGANVLTF. The chain recombines TRBV7-3 with TRBJ2-6; D unresolved. The germline V gene encodes CDR1 SGHTA and CDR2 FQGTGA. Trimming pared 5 bases from V and 2 bases from J, leaving 4 bases between. The length of the CDR3 is 13 residues. Full variable domain (rest looked up from reference TRBV7-3 and TRBJ2-6): GAGVSQTPSNKVTEKGKYVELRCDPISGHTALYWYRQSLGQGPEFLIYFQGTGAADDSGLPNDRFFAVRPEGSVSTLKIQRTERGDSAVYLCASSRPGANVLTFGAGSRLTVL.

The chain joins TRBV5-5 to TRBJ2-7; D possibly corresponds to TRBD1 (6 bases). The CDR3 is made up of 13 amino acids. Trimming cost V 8 bases and J 0 bases, with 12 bases left between them. Germline values: CDR1 SGHKS, CDR2 YYEKEE (reference sequence). CDR3 loop: CASSQGSSYEQYF. CDR3 nucleotide sequence: TGTGCCAGTTCCCAGGGGAGCTCCTACGAGCAGTACTTC.

V is TRBV19 and J is TRBJ2-2; 8 nucleotides line up with TRBD2. V lost 5 bases to trimming and J lost 5 bases; unmatched junction nucleotides: 10. Germline assignment: CDR1 LNHDA and CDR2 SQIVND (reference sequence). This CDR3 contains 16 residues. This CDR3 reads CASSPREGLRTGELFF. The DNA of the CDR3 is TGTGCCAGTAGTCCACGGGAGGGCTTGAGGACCGGGGAGCTGTTTTTT.

V is TRBV30 and J is TRBJ1-3; perhaps TRBD1 as D (6 bases). V lost 0 bases and J lost 1, with 10 bases in between. This CDR3 is built from 15 residues. Germline loops: CDR1 GTSNPN, CDR2 SVGIG (reference sequence). The CDR3 coding sequence is TGTGCCTGGAGTGTACTGGGGGCTTCTGGAAACACCATATATTTT. Amino acid sequence: CAWSVLGASGNTIYF.

The chain employs TRBV5-4 and TRBJ2-1, with D possibly called TRBD1 or TRBD2 (6 bases each). Trimming shortened V by 4 bases and J by 4 bases, and 21 bases separated the two germline ends. Germline V gene sequence: CDR1 SGHNT, CDR2 YYREEE (reference sequence). The CDR3 has 17 amino acids. CDR3 DNA sequence: TGTGCCAGCAGCCGCGGAGGGGGGAGCGGCCCTTACAATGAGCAGTTCTTC. This gives the protein CASSRGGGSGPYNEQFF.

Note on this clone: Just one base apart from a much larger clone, this may be a read error. Distinct nucleotide sequences in the sample also encode this CDR3. This sequence joins TRBV2 and TRBJ1-5; 10 bases are shared with TRBD1. Germline V gives CDR1 SNHLY, CDR2 FYNNEI. CDR3 length: 14 amino acids. With V trimmed by 6 bases and J by 4 bases, 3 bases remained unmatched. The CDR3 DNA reads TGTGCCAGCAGCCCGGGACAGGGGAATCAGCCCCAGCATTTT. Protein sequence: CASSPGQGNQPQHF.

This clone was counted between two and nine times. The rearrangement joins TRBV21-1 to TRBJ2-5; the table's D call, TRBD2, was not checked against the DNA. TRBV21-1 is a listed pseudogene. The CDR3 sequence is 14 residues long. The CDR3 sequence is CASSKAAGWETQYF. Written as DNA, the CDR3 is TGTGCCAGCAGCAAAGCGGCGGGATGGGAGACCCAGTACTTC.

This chain joins TRBV2 and TRBJ1-2; TRBD1 agrees at 9 bases. Germline values: CDR1 SNHLY, CDR2 FYNNEI. V shed 6 bases, J shed 4 bases, and the junction held 9 bases outside the gene matches. The CDR3 runs 15 residues. The CDR3 loop reads CASRNSGTGIYGYTF. DNA for the CDR3: TGTGCCAGCAGAAATTCCGGGACAGGGATCTATGGCTACACCTTC.

The sample holds one count of this clone. The CDR3 DNA follows: TGTGCCAGCAGCCCGGTTGGGGGGTCCTCTTCCAATGAGCAGTTCTTC. It is translated as CASSPVGGSSSNEQFF. This chain links TRBV5-6 with TRBJ2-1, with TRBD2 as a possible D gene (6 bases). V dropped 4 bases and J dropped 6 bases, with 20 bases sitting between them. CDR3 length: 16 residues. Germline values: CDR1 SGHDT, CDR2 YYEEEE.